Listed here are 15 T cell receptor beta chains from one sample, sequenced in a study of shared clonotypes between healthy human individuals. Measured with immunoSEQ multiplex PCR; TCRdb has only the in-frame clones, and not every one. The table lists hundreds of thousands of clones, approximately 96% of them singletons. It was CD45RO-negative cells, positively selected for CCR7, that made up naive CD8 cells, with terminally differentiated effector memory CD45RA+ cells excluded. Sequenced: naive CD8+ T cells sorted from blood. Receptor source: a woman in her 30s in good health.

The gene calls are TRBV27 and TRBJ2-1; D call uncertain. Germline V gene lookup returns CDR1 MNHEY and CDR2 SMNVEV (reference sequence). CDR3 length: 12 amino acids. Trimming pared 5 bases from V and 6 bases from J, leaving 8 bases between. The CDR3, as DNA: TGTGCCAGCAGTCCCCGGGCCAATGAGCAGTTCTTC. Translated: CASSPRANEQFF.

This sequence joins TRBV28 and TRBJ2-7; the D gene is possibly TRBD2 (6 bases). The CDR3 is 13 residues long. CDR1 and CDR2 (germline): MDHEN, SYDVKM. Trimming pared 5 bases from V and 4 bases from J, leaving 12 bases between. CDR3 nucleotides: TGTGCCAGCAGTCCAACCGGGACTTACGAGCAGTACTTC. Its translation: CASSPTGTYEQYF. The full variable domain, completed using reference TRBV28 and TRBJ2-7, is DVKVTQSSRYLVKRTGEKVFLECVQDMDHENMFWYRQDPGLGLRLIYFSYDVKMKEKGDIPEGYSVSREKKERFSLILESASTNQTSMYLCASSPTGTYEQYFGPGTRLTVT.

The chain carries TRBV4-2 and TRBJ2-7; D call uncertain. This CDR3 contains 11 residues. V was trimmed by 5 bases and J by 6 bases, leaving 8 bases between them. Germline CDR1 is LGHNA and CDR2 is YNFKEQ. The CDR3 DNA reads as TGTGCCAGCAGCAGTATCACCGAGCAGTACTTC. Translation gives CASSSITEQYF.

The CDR3 bases are TGTGCCAGCAGTTTGTCGGGACTAGCGGGCCGCTCCTACGAGCAGTACTTC. Translated: CASSLSGLAGRSYEQYF. V usage is TRBV28 and J usage is TRBJ2-7, with 12 positions matching TRBD2. The CDR3 has 17 amino acids. Unmatched junction bases numbered 6, after V lost 3 bases and J lost 0 bases. The germline gives CDR1 MDHEN, CDR2 SYDVKM.

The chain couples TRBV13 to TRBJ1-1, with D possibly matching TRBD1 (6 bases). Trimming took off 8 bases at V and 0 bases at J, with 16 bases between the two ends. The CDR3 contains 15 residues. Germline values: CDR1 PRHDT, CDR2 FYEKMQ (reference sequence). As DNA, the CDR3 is TGTGCCAGCGCAGGGGCTAATGTCATGAACACTGAAGCTTTCTTT. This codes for CASAGANVMNTEAFF.

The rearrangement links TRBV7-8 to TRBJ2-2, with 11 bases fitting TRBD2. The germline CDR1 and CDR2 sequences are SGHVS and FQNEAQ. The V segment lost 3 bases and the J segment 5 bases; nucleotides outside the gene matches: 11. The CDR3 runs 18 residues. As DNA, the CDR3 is TGTGCCAGCAGCTTCCCGGGACTAGCGGAGTGGGGAACCGGGGAGCTGTTTTTT. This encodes CASSFPGLAEWGTGELFF.

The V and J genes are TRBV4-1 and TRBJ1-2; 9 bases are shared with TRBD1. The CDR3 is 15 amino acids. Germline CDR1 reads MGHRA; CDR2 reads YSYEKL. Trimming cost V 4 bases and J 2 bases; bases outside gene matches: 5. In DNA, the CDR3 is TGCGCCAGCAGCCCCACCGGGACAGGGAACTATGGCTACACCTTC. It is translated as CASSPTGTGNYGYTF.

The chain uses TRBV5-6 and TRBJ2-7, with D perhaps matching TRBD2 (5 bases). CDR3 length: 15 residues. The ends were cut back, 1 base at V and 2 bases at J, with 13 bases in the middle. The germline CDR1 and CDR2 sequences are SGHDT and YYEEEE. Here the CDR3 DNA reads TGTGCCAGCAGCTTGTGGGAGAGTGGCGCCTACGAGCAGTACTTC. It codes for CASSLWESGAYEQYF.

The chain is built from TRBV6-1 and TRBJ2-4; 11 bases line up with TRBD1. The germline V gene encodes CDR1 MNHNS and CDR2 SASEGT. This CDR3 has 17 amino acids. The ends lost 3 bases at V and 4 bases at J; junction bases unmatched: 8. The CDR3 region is CASSDLGQGAFKNIQYF. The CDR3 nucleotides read TGTGCCAGCAGTGACCTCGGACAGGGGGCTTTTAAAAACATTCAGTACTTC.

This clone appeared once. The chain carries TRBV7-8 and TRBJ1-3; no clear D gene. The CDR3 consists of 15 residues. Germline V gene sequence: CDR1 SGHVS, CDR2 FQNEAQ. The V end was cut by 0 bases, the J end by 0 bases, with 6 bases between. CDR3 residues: CASSLAAGSGNTIYF. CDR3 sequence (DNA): TGTGCCAGCAGCTTAGCGGCCGGCTCTGGAAACACCATATATTTT.

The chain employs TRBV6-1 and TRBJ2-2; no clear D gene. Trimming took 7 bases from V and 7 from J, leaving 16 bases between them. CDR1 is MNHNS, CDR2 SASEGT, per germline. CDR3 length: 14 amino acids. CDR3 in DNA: TGTGCCAGCAAAAACAGTCTTCTTATCGGGGAGCTGTTTTTT. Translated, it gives CASKNSLLIGELFF.

CDR3 DNA: TGTGCCAGCAGTGGACAGGGCGCGAGGTGGCAGTACTTC. It codes for CASSGQGARWQYF. The V and J genes are TRBV7-9 and TRBJ2-7, with 8 bases aligning to TRBD1. Looked up from germline, CDR1 is SEHNR and CDR2 is FQNEAQ (reference sequence). Trimming cost V 6 bases and J 9 bases; bases outside gene matches: 10. The CDR3 totals 13 residues.

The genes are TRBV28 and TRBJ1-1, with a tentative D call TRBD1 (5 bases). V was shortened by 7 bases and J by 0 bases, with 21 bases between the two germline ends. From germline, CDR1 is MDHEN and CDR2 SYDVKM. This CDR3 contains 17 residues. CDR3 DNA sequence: TGTGCCAGCACCCCCCAGGCAGGGTTAGTTTTGAACACTGAAGCTTTCTTT. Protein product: CASTPQAGLVLNTEAFF.

The CDR3, as DNA: TGTGCCAGCAGTATAGTAGGAGGGGATGAAAAACTGTTTTTT. Amino acid sequence: CASSIVGGDEKLFF. The rearrangement links TRBV27 to TRBJ1-4; a possible D gene is TRBD1 (5 bases). V was clipped by 5 bases and J by 6 bases, with 13 bases between them. The CDR3 is 14 residues long. Germline CDR1 reads MNHEY; CDR2 reads SMNVEV (reference sequence).

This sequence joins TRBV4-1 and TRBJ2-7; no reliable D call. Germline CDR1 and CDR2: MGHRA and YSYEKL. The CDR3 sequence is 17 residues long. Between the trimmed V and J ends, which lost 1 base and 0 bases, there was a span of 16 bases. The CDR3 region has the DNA TGCGCCAGCAGCCAAGGGTCAGGCGGCCCGAGCTCCTACGAGCAGTACTTC. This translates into CASSQGSGGPSSYEQYF.